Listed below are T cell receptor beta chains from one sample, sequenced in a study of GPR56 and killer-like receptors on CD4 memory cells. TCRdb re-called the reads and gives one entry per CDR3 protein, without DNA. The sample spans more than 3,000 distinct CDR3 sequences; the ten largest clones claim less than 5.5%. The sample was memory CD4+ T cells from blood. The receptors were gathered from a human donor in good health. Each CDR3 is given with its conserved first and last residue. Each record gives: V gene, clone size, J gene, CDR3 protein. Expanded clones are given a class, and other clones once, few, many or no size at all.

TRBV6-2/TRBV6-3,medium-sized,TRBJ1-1,CASRRTGVTEAFF
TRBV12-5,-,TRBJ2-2,CASALTSAATSNTGELFF
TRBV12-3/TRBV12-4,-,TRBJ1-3,CASSLWLQGISSGNTIYF
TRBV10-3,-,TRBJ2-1,CAISGTSGGAQSPEQFF
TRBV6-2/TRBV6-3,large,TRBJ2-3,CASSYPTGGGLRDTQYF
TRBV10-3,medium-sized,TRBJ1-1,CAISRDKAYEAFF
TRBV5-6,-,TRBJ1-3,CASSLNGRGSGNTIYF
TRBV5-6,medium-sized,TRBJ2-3,CATSAGLSTDTQYF
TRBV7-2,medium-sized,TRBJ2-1,CASSRGTSGGPKYNEQFF
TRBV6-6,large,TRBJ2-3,CASSHGGPDTQYF
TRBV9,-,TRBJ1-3,CASSPPGDTIYF
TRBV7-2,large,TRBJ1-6,CASSPRTTSPLHF
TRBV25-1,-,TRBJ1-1,CASSVEINTEAFF
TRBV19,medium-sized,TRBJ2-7,CASLGPGTDSYEQYF
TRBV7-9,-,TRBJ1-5,CASSKLGDPRSQPQHF
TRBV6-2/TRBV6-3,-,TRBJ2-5,CASIQFGGGQETQYF
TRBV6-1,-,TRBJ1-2,CASRSTAGTGGEGYGYTF